This entry features one T cell receptor beta chain sequence. The age range of participants was 18 to 89 years, with residence in about 25 US areas. Two consecutive negative NP/OP PCR tests, clearance, or resolved symptoms defined Cohort 3 recovery. V gave up 4 bases and J gave up 0 bases; unmatched junction bases: 4. The germline gives CDR1 MGHRA, CDR2 YSYEKL. The CDR3 is made up of 15 amino acids. This specimen comes from a study of blood T cell repertoires in COVID-19. Study-level background: The United States, Italy and Spain supplied acute and convalescent COVID-19 samples. PBMCs, B-cell-depleted T cells, or T cells were the source of the cDNA or gDNA that made up the material.

The assay was immunoSEQ multiplex PCR, and TCRdb's table has in-frame clones only and misses some. The top ten hold more than 2% of the sample, which has 150,000 to 250,000 clones, around 90% seen once. The sequenced sample consisted of PBMCs or T cells enriched from blood (not recorded which). V gene TRBV4-1 combines with J gene TRBJ1-1; 8 nucleotides align to TRBD1. The sequence came from a woman younger than 45 who had recovered from COVID-19. The CDR3, as DNA: TGCGCCAGCAGCCCGACAGGGGTTATGAACACTGAAGCTTTCTTT. Its protein is CASSPTGVMNTEAFF.